Shown below are 28 T cell receptor beta chains from a single sample sequenced in a study of T cell repertoires in cytomegalovirus infection. TCRdb reanalysed the reads using MiXCR and keeps one entry per CDR3 protein. The data hold about 770,000 distinct CDR3 sequences, with roughly 28% observed a single time. These receptors have no known antigen. The material sequenced was cultured CD8+ T cells from PBMCs, taken from culture after CMV antigen stimulation. The receptor set was obtained from a human donor in good health (CMV status not recorded). Some clones in this sample may be carry-over from other donors' samples.

This sequence joins TRBV7-9 and TRBJ2-1; 9 nucleotides match TRBD2. The germline CDR1 and CDR2 sequences are SEHNR and FQNEAQ (reference sequence). CDR3 size: 17 residues. Trimming at V came to 3 bases and at J to 0 bases, leaving 6 bases not matched to a gene. CDR3 in DNA: TGTGCCAGCAGCTTCCTAGCGGGGCCCAGCTCCTACAATGAGCAGTTCTTC. Amino acid sequence: CASSFLAGPSSYNEQFF.

CDR3 region: CAIRTETGNTIYF. The CDR3 DNA reads as TGTGCCATCAGGACGGAAACTGGAAACACCATATATTTT. The gene calls are TRBV10-3 and TRBJ1-3; D is ambiguous. Per germline, CDR1 ENHRY and CDR2 SYGVKD. Deletions cut 6 bases from V and 2 bases from J, with 8 bases between. The CDR3 length is 13 residues.

The rearrangement links TRBV13 to TRBJ1-4; perhaps TRBD1 as D (6 bases). V was clipped by 7 bases and J by 3 bases, with 15 bases between them. Germline CDR1 and CDR2: PRHDT and FYEKMQ (reference sequence). The CDR3 is 15 residues long. The CDR3: CASTIGGTANEKLFF. As DNA, the CDR3 is TGTGCCAGCACCATAGGGGGGACGGCTAATGAAAAACTGTTTTTT.

The CDR3 region has the DNA TGTGCCAGCTCACGTTCGCGGGACAGCCCAGATACGCAGTATTTT. Residues: CASSRSRDSPDTQYF. V gene TRBV18 combines with J gene TRBJ2-3; a weak D match, TRBD1 (7 bases). V gave up 4 bases and J gave up 4 bases, with 15 bases separating them. The CDR3 is made up of 15 amino acids. Looked up from germline, CDR1 is KGHSH and CDR2 is LQKENI. Full variable domain (missing parts from reference TRBV18 and TRBJ2-3): NAGVMQNPRHLVRRRGQEARLRCSPMKGHSHVYWYRQLPEEGLKFMVYLQKENIIDESGMPKERFSAEFPKEGPSILRIQQVVRGDSAAYFCASSRSRDSPDTQYFGPGTRLTVL.

This chain connects TRBV6-6 to TRBJ1-2, with 10 bases identical to TRBD1. The junction had 8 bases not matched to a gene; V was cut back by 1 base and J by 12 bases. Germline-derived CDR1 and CDR2 are MNHNY and SVGAGI (reference sequence). The CDR3 contains 14 residues. The CDR3 region is CASSYLGQGKFDTF. CDR3 DNA: TGTGCCAGCAGTTACTTGGGACAGGGGAAGTTTGACACCTTC.

About this clonotype: This clone may be a read error of a much larger clone one base away. The rearrangement joins TRBV7-6 to TRBJ2-3; no clear D gene. In germline, CDR1 is SGHVS, CDR2 FNYEAQ. This CDR3 comprises 16 residues. CDR3 region: CVSSISWTFSTDTQYF. For the CDR3, the DNA is TGTGTCAGCAGCATCAGCTGGACGTTTAGCACAGATACGCAGTATTTT. Full variable domain (outside the CDR3, taken from reference TRBV7-6 and TRBJ2-3): GAGVSQSPRYKVTKRGQDVALRCDPISGHVSLYWYRQALGQGPEFLTYFNYEAQQDKSGLPNDRFSAERPEGSISTLTIQRTEQRDSAMYRCVSSISWTFSTDTQYFGPGTRLTVL.

This clonotype has a handful of counts. The J gene is TRBJ1-2, the V gene TRBV12-5, with D perhaps TRBD1 (5 bases). Germline V CDR1 and CDR2: LGHNT, FRNRAP. This CDR3 contains 14 residues. Trimming left V 3 bases short and J 2 bases short, with 10 bases between. DNA for the CDR3: TGTGCTAGTGGTTTAACGGGGGTCAACTATGGCTACACCTTC. This encodes CASGLTGVNYGYTF.

This chain connects TRBV27 to TRBJ1-6; tentatively, D is TRBD1 (5 bases). Germline CDR1 MNHEY, CDR2 SMNVEV (reference sequence). This CDR3 spans 14 amino acids. Trimming shortened V by 2 bases and J by 8 bases, and 10 bases separated the two germline ends. The CDR3 sequence is CASSLIRVDSPLHF. CDR3 coding DNA: TGTGCCAGCAGTTTAATCAGGGTCGATTCACCCCTCCACTTT.

This clonotype appeared many times. CDR3 DNA sequence: TGTGCCAGCAGCTTAGGTGGAGGGCGGCAAGAGACCCAGTACTTC. Its translation is CASSLGGGRQETQYF. V usage is TRBV7-8 and J usage is TRBJ2-5; a possible D gene is TRBD2 (6 bases). V lost 1 base to trimming and J lost 2 bases, with 11 bases between them. CDR1 SGHVS and CDR2 FQNEAQ come from the germline V gene. CDR3 size: 15 residues.

This clonotype was recorded many times. The chain has TRBV6-1 and TRBJ1-5; D is unresolved. Deletions cut 2 bases from V and 2 bases from J, with 13 bases between. This CDR3 is 16 amino acids long. CDR1 is MNHNS and CDR2 is SASEGT in the germline V gene. The CDR3 spells CASSEIRWSGNQPQHF. CDR3 coding DNA: TGTGCCAGCAGTGAAATCAGGTGGTCGGGCAATCAGCCCCAGCATTTT.

CDR3 residues: CASSLDKMGGANYGYTF. DNA of the CDR3: TGTGCCAGCAGCTTGGATAAGATGGGGGGCGCAAACTATGGCTACACCTTC. J is TRBJ1-2 and V is TRBV5-6; D possibly corresponds to TRBD1 (6 bases). The CDR3 has 17 residues. V was pared by 0 bases and J by 2 bases, with 17 bases between. Per germline, CDR1 SGHDT and CDR2 YYEEEE.

The chain joins TRBV5-4 to TRBJ2-5; 7 bases fit TRBD1. Trimming removed 4 bases from V and 0 bases from J; junction bases left unmatched: 6. The CDR3 extends over 15 amino acids. Germline lookup yields CDR1 SGHNT and CDR2 YYREEE (reference sequence). This CDR3 reads CASSPRQGHQETQYF. The CDR3 nucleotides are TGTGCCAGCAGCCCGAGACAGGGCCACCAAGAGACCCAGTACTTC.

The chain combines TRBV12-3 or TRBV12-4 with TRBJ2-1, with D perhaps TRBD1 (8 bases). CDR3 length equals 17 residues. The V gene lost 6 bases and the J gene lost 12 bases, with 30 bases spanning the gap. CDR3 nucleotide sequence: TGTGCCAGCAGGCTGGGGGGGCCCGACAGGGGAACTACGTGGCAGTTCTTC. Translated, it gives CASRLGGPDRGTTWQFF.

The chain is built from TRBV4-1 and TRBJ2-1; D is unclear. V gave up 1 base and J gave up 2 bases, with 9 bases separating them. CDR3 length: 15 residues. The germline V gene encodes CDR1 MGHRA and CDR2 YSYEKL. The CDR3 sequence: CASSQGAGPYNEQFF. The DNA of the CDR3 is TGCGCCAGCAGCCAAGGGGCAGGCCCCTACAATGAGCAGTTCTTC.

The table lists this clonotype with many counts. J is TRBJ2-5 and V is TRBV7-2; D not resolved. Between the trimmed V and J ends, which lost 2 bases and 3 bases, there was a span of 4 bases. This CDR3 region has 12 residues. Germline CDR1 SGHTA, CDR2 FQGNSA. CDR3 bases: TGTGCCAGCAGCTTAAGAAAAGAGACCCAGTACTTC. It codes for CASSLRKETQYF.

This clonotype was picked up a small number of times. CDR3 loop: CASSLGLPDTDTQYF. CDR3 DNA: TGTGCCAGCAGCTTAGGACTCCCTGACACAGATACGCAGTATTTT. J is TRBJ2-3 and V is TRBV7-9, with D hard to call. Germline V CDR1 and CDR2: SEHNR, FQNEAQ (reference sequence). Trimming removed 1 base at V and 2 bases at J, with 10 bases between. CDR3 length: 15 residues.

The V and J genes are TRBV5-6 and TRBJ2-7, with D maybe TRBD1 (6 bases). CDR1 is SGHDT and CDR2 is YYEEEE in the germline V gene. Trimming shortened V by 4 bases and J by 3 bases, and 11 bases separated the two germline ends. This CDR3 region has 13 residues. CDR3 coding DNA: TGTGCCAGCAGCGGCGGACAGATCTACGAGCAGTACTTC. Translated, it gives CASSGGQIYEQYF.

V usage is TRBV5-8 and J usage is TRBJ2-3; 10 bases agree with TRBD2. The CDR3 has 15 amino acids. Germline values: CDR1 SGHTS, CDR2 YDEGEE. V shed 4 bases and J 3 bases; nucleotides not matched to a gene: 5. The CDR3 region has the DNA TGTGCCAGCAGCCCGGGGACTAGCGATACAGATACGCAGTATTTT. It translates to CASSPGTSDTDTQYF.

This chain connects TRBV4-1 to TRBJ2-5; the match to TRBD2 covers 7 bases. Germline values: CDR1 MGHRA, CDR2 YSYEKL. Unmatched junction bases numbered 4, after V lost 1 base and J lost 5 bases. This CDR3 has 14 residues. Written as DNA, the CDR3 is TGCGCCAGCAGCCAAGTGGGGAGGGAGGAGACCCAGTACTTC. Translating gives CASSQVGREETQYF.

This clonotype occurred many times. This chain uses TRBV7-6 with TRBJ2-2; 8 nucleotides line up with TRBD2. Germline CDR1 SGHVS, CDR2 FNYEAQ. V trimming: 5 bases; J trimming: 5 bases; junction bases outside the gene matches: 16. The CDR3 sequence is 18 residues long. CDR3 sequence reads: CASSPGVAGTSGTGELFF. The CDR3 coding sequence is TGTGCCAGCAGCCCGGGGGTAGCGGGGACCTCAGGTACCGGGGAGCTGTTTTTT.

The sample holds a few counts of this clonotype. The chain recombines TRBV7-8 with TRBJ2-2, with 8 bases fitting TRBD2. The CDR3 is 16 residues long. Germline V CDR1 and CDR2: SGHVS, FQNEAQ. Losses at the gene ends were 5 bases for V and 2 bases for J; bases not matched to a gene: 7. The CDR3 spells CASSGAGGQNTGELFF. In DNA, the CDR3 is TGTGCCAGCAGCGGGGCGGGGGGCCAAAACACCGGGGAGCTGTTTTTT. Based on the CDR3 plus reference TRBV7-8 and TRBJ2-2, the full variable domain is GAGVSQSPRYKVAKRGQDVALRCDPISGHVSLFWYQQALGQGPEFLTYFQNEAQLDKSGLPSDRFFAERPEGSVSTLKIQRTQQEDSAVYLCASSGAGGQNTGELFFGEGSRLTVL.

This sequence joins TRBV6-2 or TRBV6-3 and TRBJ2-1; TRBD2 agrees at 14 bases. Germline V lookup: CDR1 MNHEY, CDR2 SVGEGT. The J segment lost 5 bases and the V segment lost 2 bases, leaving 8 bases of the junction unmatched. The CDR3 has 18 amino acids. CDR3 DNA sequence: TGTGCCAGCAGTTACGGGACTAGCGGGGGCCCCCAGCACAATGAGCAGTTCTTC. This gives the protein CASSYGTSGGPQHNEQFF.

This clonotype has a handful of counts. CDR3 protein: CASGFSNQPQHF. DNA of the CDR3: TGTGCCAGCGGCTTTAGCAATCAGCCCCAGCATTTT. This chain joins TRBV27 and TRBJ1-5, with unresolved D. Germline V gene sequence: CDR1 MNHEY, CDR2 SMNVEV (reference sequence). The CDR3 spans 12 residues. V lost 8 bases, J lost 0 bases, and 5 bases lay in between.

This clonotype was seen repeatedly, ten times or more. The chain's CDR3 is CASSLETVQLNTEAFF. In DNA, the CDR3 is TGTGCCAGCAGCTTAGAGACTGTCCAACTGAACACTGAAGCTTTCTTT. The V and J genes are TRBV7-6 and TRBJ1-1; no clear D. Per the germline V gene, CDR1 is SGHVS and CDR2 is FNYEAQ. V shed 1 base and J shed 0 bases, with 12 bases lying between them. CDR3 length: 16 amino acids.

V gene TRBV18 combines with J gene TRBJ2-1; TRBD1 or TRBD2 may be the D gene (5 bases each). V shed 0 bases and J shed 9 bases, with 9 bases lying between them. CDR1 KGHSH and CDR2 LQKENI come from the germline V gene. This CDR3 spans 13 amino acids. As DNA, the CDR3 is TGTGCCAGCTCACCACCTATCGGGGCTGAGCAGTTCTTC. It specifies CASSPPIGAEQFF.

The CDR3 region is CASSSNRDGELFF. CDR3 nucleotide sequence: TGTGCCAGCAGTTCAAACAGGGACGGGGAGCTGTTTTTT. The V call is TRBV28, the J call TRBJ2-2; TRBD1 might be the D (6 bases). Germline V gene data show CDR1 as MDHEN and CDR2 as SYDVKM. This CDR3 spans 13 amino acids. V was pared by 4 bases and J by 7 bases, with 10 bases between. Based on the CDR3 plus reference TRBV28 and TRBJ2-2, the full variable domain is DVKVTQSSRYLVKRTGEKVFLECVQDMDHENMFWYRQDPGLGLRLIYFSYDVKMKEKGDIPEGYSVSREKKERFSLILESASTNQTSMYLCASSSNRDGELFFGEGSRLTVL.

The table lists this clonotype with a count of one. The chain combines TRBV27 with TRBJ2-7; D possibly uses TRBD1 or TRBD2 (6 bases each). V was shortened by 6 bases and J by 5 bases, with 14 bases between the two germline ends. The CDR3 has 13 amino acids. CDR1 and CDR2 from the germline V gene are MNHEY and SMNVEV (reference sequence). This CDR3 reads CASSPDGGHEQYV. CDR3 nucleotide sequence: TGTGCCAGCAGCCCTGACGGGGGCCACGAGCAGTACGTC.

In this sample, this clonotype turned up many times. This chain connects TRBV12-3 or TRBV12-4 to TRBJ2-1; perhaps TRBD2 as D (6 bases). Trimming shortened V by 7 bases and J by 0 bases, and 13 bases separated the two germline ends. The CDR3 spans 15 residues. CDR3 residues: CASNPGTFSYNEQFF. In DNA, the CDR3 is TGTGCCAGCAACCCCGGGACTTTCTCCTACAATGAGCAGTTCTTC.